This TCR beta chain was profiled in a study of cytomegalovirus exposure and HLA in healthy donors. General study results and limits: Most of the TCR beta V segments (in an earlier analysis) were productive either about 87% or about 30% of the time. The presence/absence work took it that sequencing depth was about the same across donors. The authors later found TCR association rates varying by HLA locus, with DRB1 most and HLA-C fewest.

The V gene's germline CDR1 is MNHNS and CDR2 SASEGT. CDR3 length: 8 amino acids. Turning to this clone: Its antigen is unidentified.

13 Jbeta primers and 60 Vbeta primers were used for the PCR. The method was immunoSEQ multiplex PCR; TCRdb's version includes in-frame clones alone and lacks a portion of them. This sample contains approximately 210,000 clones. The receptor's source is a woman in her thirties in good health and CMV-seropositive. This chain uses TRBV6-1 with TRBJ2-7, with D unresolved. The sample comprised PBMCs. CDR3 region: CASYEQYF. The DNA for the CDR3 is TGTGCGAGCTACGAGCAGTACTTC.